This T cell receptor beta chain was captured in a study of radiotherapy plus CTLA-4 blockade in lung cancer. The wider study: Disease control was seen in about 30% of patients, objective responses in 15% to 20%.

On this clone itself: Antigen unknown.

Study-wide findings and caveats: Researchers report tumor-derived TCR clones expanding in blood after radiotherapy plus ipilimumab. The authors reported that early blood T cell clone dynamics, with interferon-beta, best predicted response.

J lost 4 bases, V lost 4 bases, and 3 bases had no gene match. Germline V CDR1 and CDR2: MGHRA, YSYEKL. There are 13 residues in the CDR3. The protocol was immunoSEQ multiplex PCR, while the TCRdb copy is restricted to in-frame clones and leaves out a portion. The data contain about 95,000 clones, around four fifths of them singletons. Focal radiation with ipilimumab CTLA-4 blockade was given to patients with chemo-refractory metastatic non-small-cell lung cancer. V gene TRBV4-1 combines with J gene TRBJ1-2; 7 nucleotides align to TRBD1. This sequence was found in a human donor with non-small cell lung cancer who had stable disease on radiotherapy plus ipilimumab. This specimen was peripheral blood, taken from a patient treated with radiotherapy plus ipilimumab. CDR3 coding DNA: TGCGCCAGCAGCCCCCGGGACAGCTATGGCTACACCTTC. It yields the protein CASSPRDSYGYTF.